This TCR beta chain was profiled in a study of OX40 agonist ivuxolimab in advanced cancers. Overall study: Every 2 weeks, patients received ivuxolimab intravenously, dosed at 0.01 to 10 mg/kg. A male proportion of about 84% was recorded, with mean age approximately 64 years and range about 20 to 79.

The CDR3 runs 18 residues. The germline V and J ends were trimmed by 1 base and 4 bases, with 22 bases remaining between them. CDR1 and CDR2 from the germline V gene are KGHSH and LQKENI. Clones were read by immunoSEQ multiplex PCR, and TCRdb kept only the in-frame ones, dropping some. The data contain tens of thousands of clones, around 91% of them singletons. The input for sequencing was CD4+ or CD8+ T cells sorted from blood, taken in a trial of the OX40 agonist ivuxolimab. This clonotype was obtained from an adult with an advanced solid tumor such as melanoma, head and neck, liver or kidney cancer. The genes are TRBV18 and TRBJ1-1; D is perhaps TRBD1 (6 bases). The CDR3 loop is CASSPRRRGGATGTEAFF. The CDR3 DNA is TGTGCCAGCTCACCACGCCGCCGGGGGGGCGCGACGGGCACTGAAGCTTTCTTT. The variable domain in full, completed from reference TRBV18 and TRBJ1-1, reads NAGVMQNPRHLVRRRGQEARLRCSPMKGHSHVYWYRQLPEEGLKFMVYLQKENIIDESGMPKERFSAEFPKEGPSILRIQQVVRGDSAAYFCASSPRRRGGATGTEAFFGQGTRLTVV.